Below, 18 T cell receptor beta chains from the same sample are listed, as sequenced in a study of human T cells and chemical hapten exposure. Via MiXCR, TCRdb re-called the RACE reads, giving one row per CDR3 protein. This table holds 70,000 to 75,000 distinct CDR3 sequences, 32% found once. Documented time point: patch test 1, 2 weeks after DPC sensitization. Treatment: therapeutic diphenylcyclopropenone sensitization with weekly scalp DPC. The input for sequencing was whole blood, taken in connection with sensitization to the hapten diphenylcyclopropenone (DPC). The source of these receptors is a middle-aged man with alopecia areata. Some clones in this sample may be carry-over from other donors' samples.

The table lists this clonotype with a few counts. This rearrangement joins TRBV12-3 or TRBV12-4 to TRBJ2-1; D is undetermined. The CDR3 length is 13 residues. The ends were cut back, 1 base at V and 7 bases at J, with 8 bases in the middle. The CDR3 loop is CASSLEVRNEQFF. For the CDR3, the DNA is TGTGCCAGCAGTTTAGAGGTTCGGAATGAGCAGTTCTTC.

There are a few counts of this clonotype. The chain has TRBV12-3 or TRBV12-4 and TRBJ2-7, with D perhaps TRBD1 (6 bases). The CDR3 runs to 14 residues. The V and J ends lost 3 bases and 3 bases respectively, with 12 bases between them. The CDR3 spells CASSLQQGRYEQYF. The DNA of the CDR3 is TGTGCCAGCAGTTTGCAACAGGGACGCTACGAGCAGTACTTC.

In its sample, this clonotype was seen a few times. This chain links TRBV28 with TRBJ2-1, with D perhaps matching TRBD1 or TRBD2 (5 bases each). The CDR3 runs 16 residues. Germline CDR1 MDHEN, CDR2 SYDVKM. V shed 6 bases and J shed 2 bases, with 17 bases lying between them. The CDR3 is CASSLSGTLTYNEQFF. The DNA for the CDR3 is TGTGCCAGCAGCCTCTCGGGGACGTTAACCTACAATGAGCAGTTCTTC.

The J gene is TRBJ1-4, the V gene TRBV12-3 or TRBV12-4; D is perhaps TRBD1 (5 bases). The CDR3 extends over 13 amino acids. The V end was cut by 3 bases, the J end by 8 bases, with 10 bases between. Here the CDR3 reads CASSLGEEEKLFF. The DNA for the CDR3 is TGTGCCAGCAGTTTGGGGGAAGAAGAAAAACTGTTTTTT.

This chain connects TRBV5-4 to TRBJ1-4; a weak D match, TRBD1 (6 bases). V was clipped by 0 bases and J by 3 bases, with 9 bases between them. The CDR3 sequence is 15 residues long. The V gene's germline CDR1 is SGHNT and CDR2 YYREEE (reference sequence). In nucleotides, the CDR3 is TGTGCCAGCAGCTTGGTGGGGGCGGCTAATGAAAAACTGTTTTTT. Amino acid sequence: CASSLVGAANEKLFF. Full variable domain (remainder filled in from reference TRBV5-4 and TRBJ1-4): ETGVTQSPTHLIKTRGQQVTLRCSSQSGHNTVSWYQQALGQGPQFIFQYYREEENGRGNFPPRFSGLQFPNYSSELNVNALELDDSALYLCASSLVGAANEKLFFGSGTQLSVL.

This clonotype has a handful of counts. V and J are TRBV20-1 and TRBJ2-3; TRBD2 matches at 7 bases. CDR3 size: 15 residues. Germline-derived CDR1 and CDR2 are DFQATT and SNEGSKA (reference sequence). Trimming removed 2 bases from V and 0 bases from J; junction bases left unmatched: 5. The CDR3 protein is CSARKLAESTDTQYF. The CDR3 DNA sequence: TGCAGTGCTAGAAAGCTAGCGGAGAGCACAGATACGCAGTATTTT.

This clonotype came up a few times. V gene TRBV19 combines with J gene TRBJ2-6; D not certain. CDR1 is LNHDA, CDR2 SQIVND, per germline (reference sequence). The V and J ends lost 3 bases and 0 bases respectively, with 9 bases between them. CDR3 length equals 16 residues. The DNA of the CDR3 is TGTGCCAGTAGTATGGGAAGAGGCTCTGGGGCCAACGTCCTGACTTTC. Protein product: CASSMGRGSGANVLTF.

V and J are TRBV6-5 and TRBJ1-2; D gene ambiguous. Germline values: CDR1 MNHEY, CDR2 SVGAGI. The CDR3 is 13 residues long. Trimming removed 2 bases from V and 11 bases from J, with 15 bases in between. CDR3 residues: CASSYKGRALYTF. In DNA form, the CDR3 reads TGTGCCAGCAGTTACAAGGGCCGGGCCTTATACACCTTC.

This chain joins TRBV12-3 or TRBV12-4 and TRBJ2-7; D gene uncertain. CDR3 size: 14 residues. V lost 5 bases and J 3 bases, leaving 14 bases between the germline ends. The CDR3 nucleotides read TGTGCCAGCAGTACCAAGCTCTCTTACTACGAGCAGTACTTC. It is translated as CASSTKLSYYEQYF.

This clonotype was detected a few times. The chain uses TRBV29-1 and TRBJ2-7; D perhaps matches TRBD1 (6 bases). V was cut by 4 bases and J by 6 bases, with 10 bases left in between. The CDR3 loop spans 11 amino acids. CDR1 is SQVTM and CDR2 is ANQGSEA in the germline V gene. Here the CDR3 DNA reads TGCAGCGTTGGGGTAGGGGGCGAGCAGTACTTC. Its protein is CSVGVGGEQYF.

The CDR3 DNA is TGCAGTGCTAGAAAGGAAACGGGACTAGCGGGAGGGTACGAGCAGTACTTC. It yields the protein CSARKETGLAGGYEQYF. The chain couples TRBV20-1 to TRBJ2-7; 16 positions match TRBD2. CDR1 DFQATT and CDR2 SNEGSKA come from the germline V gene (reference sequence). V shed 2 bases, J shed 4 bases, and the junction held 8 bases outside the gene matches. The CDR3 runs to 17 residues.

This clonotype was seen a handful of times. V and J are TRBV18 and TRBJ1-5, with a weak D call TRBD1 (5 bases). Germline V CDR1 and CDR2: KGHSH, LQKENI. Trimming cost V 8 bases and J 2 bases, with 16 bases left between them. The CDR3 runs to 15 residues. In nucleotides, the CDR3 is TGTGCCAGCCCTACCAGAGGGGTTGGCAATCAGCCCCAGCATTTT. Translated, it gives CASPTRGVGNQPQHF.

V usage is TRBV6-1 and J usage is TRBJ1-1, with D possibly TRBD1 on 6 matching bases. The germline V gene has CDR1 MNHNS and CDR2 SASEGT. V was cut by 3 bases and J by 0 bases, with 17 bases left in between. CDR3 size: 17 residues. This CDR3 reads CASSEARGGQMNTEAFF. The DNA of the CDR3 is TGTGCCAGCAGTGAGGCCAGGGGAGGACAGATGAACACTGAAGCTTTCTTT.

This clonotype has more than one count but fewer than ten. This rearrangement joins TRBV28 to TRBJ2-3, with 11 bases lining up with TRBD2. Germline V CDR1 and CDR2: MDHEN, SYDVKM. This CDR3 has 18 residues. Trimming cost V 3 bases and J 1 base; bases outside gene matches: 9. The CDR3 DNA sequence: TGTGCCAGCAGTTTTAGCGGGAGGGCCCGAGCAGGCACAGATACGCAGTATTTT. It yields the protein CASSFSGRARAGTDTQYF.

The rearrangement joins TRBV28 to TRBJ1-5; 7 nucleotides line up with TRBD1. Germline V gene lookup returns CDR1 MDHEN and CDR2 SYDVKM. CDR3 size: 14 residues. Unmatched junction bases numbered 9, after V lost 6 bases and J lost 7 bases. The CDR3 DNA reads as TGTGCCAGCAGCTTGGGAGGGGGCCGACAGCCCCAGCATTTT. Residues: CASSLGGGRQPQHF.

This clonotype turned up a few times. The chain employs TRBV7-9 and TRBJ2-7, with D uncertain. Germline CDR1 and CDR2: SEHNR and FQNEAQ (reference sequence). The CDR3 length is 12 residues. V was pared by 3 bases and J by 3 bases, with 6 bases between. The CDR3 DNA reads as TGTGCCAGCAGCTTGAGCAACTACGAGCAGTACTTC. Its protein product is CASSLSNYEQYF.

The chain employs TRBV12-3 or TRBV12-4 and TRBJ1-6, with 9 bases matching TRBD1. The CDR3 has 12 residues. The V gene end was trimmed by 3 bases and the J gene end by 18 bases; junction bases not matched to a gene: 6. This chain's CDR3 is CASSFGTGKTHF. In nucleotides, the CDR3 is TGTGCCAGCAGTTTTGGGACAGGGAAAACCCACTTT.

The chain links TRBV28 to TRBJ1-1, with a weak D call TRBD1 (5 bases). This CDR3 comprises 15 residues. Between the trimmed V and J ends, which lost 4 bases and 5 bases, there was a span of 17 bases. Germline V lookup: CDR1 MDHEN, CDR2 SYDVKM. The CDR3 reads CASSSTTMTATEAFF. CDR3 nucleotides: TGTGCCAGCAGTTCTACCACAATGACAGCGACTGAAGCTTTCTTT.